One sample yielded the 15 T cell receptor beta chains listed below, sequenced in a study of Ad26.COV2.S vaccination and SARS-CoV-2 variants. Assay: immunoSEQ multiplex PCR; the TCRdb copy retains only in-frame clones and omits some. The data contain hundreds of thousands of clones, around 89% of them singletons. The treatment here: over 15 received Ad26.COV2.S at low or high dose, single or two shots; several received placebo; per-sample allocation not given. The study sampled participants on day 63 after the first vaccine or placebo injection. This specimen was peripheral blood, taken in a trial of Ad26.COV2.S vaccine versus placebo. The source is a person aged 18-60 years who received the Ad26.COV2.S COVID-19 vaccine or a placebo.

The rearrangement uses TRBV29-1 and TRBJ1-1, with D perhaps matching TRBD1 (5 bases). Trimming left V 3 bases short and J 0 bases short, with 8 bases between. The CDR3 runs 13 residues. Germline V lookup: CDR1 SQVTM, CDR2 ANQGSEA. Here the CDR3 reads CSVDEGLNTEAFF. The CDR3 DNA sequence: TGCAGCGTTGACGAGGGGTTGAACACTGAAGCTTTCTTT. Filled out from reference TRBV29-1 and TRBJ1-1, the complete variable domain reads SAVISQKPSRDICQRGTSLTIQCQVDSQVTMMFWYRQQPGQSLTLIATANQGSEATYESGFVIDKFPISRPNLTFSTLTVSNMSPEDSSIYLCSVDEGLNTEAFFGQGTRLTVV.

The chain is built from TRBV2 and TRBJ1-5; maybe TRBD1 (5 bases). Germline V lookup: CDR1 SNHLY, CDR2 FYNNEI. Trimming cost V 4 bases and J 5 bases, with 12 bases left between them. The CDR3 totals 14 residues. CDR3 sequence: CASSARGGDQPQHF. The CDR3 nucleotides read TGTGCCAGCAGTGCCCGGGGGGGGGATCAGCCCCAGCATTTT.

The rearrangement joins TRBV25-1 to TRBJ2-7; 11 bases map to TRBD2. In germline, CDR1 is MGHDK, CDR2 SYGVNS. Trimming at V came to 5 bases and at J to 2 bases, leaving 8 bases not matched to a gene. The CDR3 loop spans 16 amino acids. The CDR3 reads CASSTEVAGGPYEQYF. Written as DNA, the CDR3 is TGTGCCAGCAGTACCGAAGTAGCGGGAGGGCCCTACGAGCAGTACTTC.

This rearrangement joins TRBV6-1 to TRBJ1-5; D unresolved. The CDR3 has 12 amino acids. Germline V gives CDR1 MNHNS, CDR2 SASEGT. With 0 bases removed from V and 7 bases from J, the gap between germline ends came to 4 bases. The CDR3 DNA follows: TGTGCCAGCAGTGAAGCCCCACAGCCCCAGCATTTT. This gives the protein CASSEAPQPQHF.

A word on this clone: This CDR3 is also generated by other DNA sequences in the sample. V and J are TRBV30 and TRBJ2-4; a weak D match, TRBD2 (6 bases). V lost 0 bases to trimming and J lost 5 bases, with 11 bases between them. The CDR3 contains 14 residues. Looked up from germline, CDR1 is GTSNPN and CDR2 is SVGIG (reference sequence). The CDR3 sequence: CAWSVGGSENIQYF. The DNA for the CDR3 is TGTGCCTGGAGTGTGGGAGGTAGCGAAAACATTCAGTACTTC.

This chain joins TRBV30 and TRBJ1-6; tentative D call: TRBD1 (6 bases). The CDR3 is 15 amino acids. Germline CDR1 and CDR2: GTSNPN and SVGIG (reference sequence). V shed 5 bases and J shed 0 bases, with 11 bases lying between them. CDR3 DNA: TGTGCCTGGGAGACAGGCGTCTCCTATAATTCACCCCTCCACTTT. This gives the protein CAWETGVSYNSPLHF.

The V and J genes are TRBV6-5 and TRBJ1-3, with D unclear. Germline V CDR1 and CDR2: MNHEY, SVGAGI. V was pared by 5 bases and J by 4 bases, with 15 bases between. The CDR3 is 15 amino acids. In DNA, the CDR3 is TGTGCCAGCAGTCGGGGAGACTCAATCGGAAACACCATATATTTT. Its translation: CASSRGDSIGNTIYF.

The J gene is TRBJ1-2, the V gene TRBV30; D may be TRBD1 (5 bases). Germline V gene data show CDR1 as GTSNPN and CDR2 as SVGIG (reference sequence). V was cut by 4 bases and J by 6 bases, with 15 bases left in between. The CDR3 has 13 residues. Written as DNA, the CDR3 is TGTGCCTGGATCCCCGGGGGGGTCGATGGCTACACCTTC. It translates to CAWIPGGVDGYTF.

The genes are TRBV4-2 and TRBJ2-1; 9 positions match TRBD1. This CDR3 region has 15 residues. Germline lookup yields CDR1 LGHNA and CDR2 YNFKEQ. J gave up 4 bases and V 5 bases, and 6 bases lay outside the gene matches. CDR3 amino acids: CASSNTGGSYNEQFF. The CDR3, as DNA: TGTGCCAGCAGCAATACAGGGGGCAGTTACAATGAGCAGTTCTTC.

Remarks on this clone: The same CDR3 also results from other DNA sequences found in this sample. The chain joins TRBV29-1 to TRBJ1-2; unclear D gene. The CDR3 covers 12 residues. Trimming removed 5 bases from V and 0 bases from J, with 7 bases in between. Per germline, CDR1 SQVTM and CDR2 ANQGSEA. CDR3 protein: CSVRDSNYGYTF. CDR3 DNA sequence: TGCAGCGTTCGCGACTCTAACTATGGCTACACCTTC. The entire variable domain, with the rest obtained from reference TRBV29-1 and TRBJ1-2, is as follows: SAVISQKPSRDICQRGTSLTIQCQVDSQVTMMFWYRQQPGQSLTLIATANQGSEATYESGFVIDKFPISRPNLTFSTLTVSNMSPEDSSIYLCSVRDSNYGYTFGSGTRLTVV.

V gene TRBV30 combines with J gene TRBJ1-3; 7 nucleotides match TRBD1. The CDR3 is 18 residues long. Trimming took 4 bases from V and 0 from J; bases not matched to a gene: 15. The V gene's germline CDR1 is GTSNPN and CDR2 SVGIG (reference sequence). CDR3 loop: CAWTGDRTSPPSGNTIYF. DNA of the CDR3: TGTGCCTGGACTGGGGACAGAACCTCACCCCCCTCTGGAAACACCATATATTTT.

This sequence joins TRBV20-1 and TRBJ2-1; 9 bases fit TRBD1. V lost 3 bases and J lost 6; bases outside the gene matches: 12. The CDR3 is 16 amino acids. CDR1 is DFQATT and CDR2 is SNEGSKA in the germline V gene (reference sequence). CDR3 nucleotides: TGCAGTGCTAGTTCTGGTCAGACAGGGGGTGGCAATGAGCAGTTCTTC. It is translated as CSASSGQTGGGNEQFF.

The chain combines TRBV7-9 with TRBJ1-2; 8 bases fit TRBD1. Germline trimming cut 5 bases from V and 6 bases from J; bases unmatched to any gene: 5. From germline, CDR1 is SEHNR and CDR2 FQNEAQ (reference sequence). The CDR3 loop spans 13 amino acids. The CDR3 coding sequence is TGTGCCAGCAGCACGACAGGGGATCATGGCTACACCTTC. Translation: CASSTTGDHGYTF.

V usage is TRBV2 and J usage is TRBJ1-2; D is unresolved. The CDR3 has 14 residues. The V end was cut by 6 bases, the J end by 2 bases, with 13 bases between. Germline-derived CDR1 and CDR2 are SNHLY and FYNNEI. The CDR3 spells CASRAIRENYGYTF. The CDR3 region has the DNA TGTGCCAGCAGGGCCATTCGGGAGAACTATGGCTACACCTTC. The full variable domain, its missing parts supplied by reference TRBV2 and TRBJ1-2, is EPEVTQTPSHQVTQMGQEVILRCVPISNHLYFYWYRQILGQKVEFLVSFYNNEISEKSEIFDDQFSVERPDGSNFTLKIRSTKLEDSAMYFCASRAIRENYGYTFGSGTRLTVV.

The chain has TRBV6-5 and TRBJ1-5; no firm D call. Germline V gene data show CDR1 as MNHEY and CDR2 as SVGAGI. The CDR3 has 14 residues. V dropped 2 bases and J dropped 6 bases, with 11 bases sitting between them. In DNA, the CDR3 is TGTGCCAGCAGTTACGGGAACTTCCCTCAGCCCCAGCATTTT. Amino acid sequence: CASSYGNFPQPQHF.